The 32 T cell receptor beta chains in this list originate from one sample, sequenced in a study of vaccination and CD4 T cells after COVID-19. No antigen is known for these receptors. Cultured CD4+ T cell DNA underwent sequencing with the Oncomine TCR Beta short-read assay. TCRdb reprocessed the PCR reads via MiXCR and lists one record per CDR3 protein. The sample has 15,000 or so distinct CDR3 sequences; 48% are singletons. Documented treatment: roughly 11-day PBMC culture with coronavirus spike peptide pools or control peptides (ViraFEST assay). Source material: CD4+ T cells from blood, cultured in vitro. Receptors originate from a human donor who had recovered from COVID-19.

The table lists this clonotype with a few counts. The chain couples TRBV20-1 to TRBJ2-1; D is perhaps TRBD2 (7 bases). In germline, CDR1 is DFQATT, CDR2 SNEGSKA (reference sequence). The CDR3 is 15 residues long. V dropped 5 bases and J dropped 3 bases, with 17 bases sitting between them. CDR3 DNA: TGCAGTGCTGTCGCGGGCGGGGGCCTCTACAATGAGCAGTTCTTC. The encoded protein is CSAVAGGGLYNEQFF.

The rearrangement links TRBV29-1 to TRBJ1-5, with 10 bases fitting TRBD1. Germline V gene lookup returns CDR1 SQVTM and CDR2 ANQGSEA. This CDR3 spans 15 amino acids. The V and J ends lost 4 bases and 4 bases, in that order; junction bases with no gene match: 7. CDR3: CSVGTGTGVNQPQHF. CDR3 DNA: TGCAGCGTTGGAACCGGGACAGGGGTGAATCAGCCCCAGCATTTT.

V gene TRBV21-1 combines with J gene TRBJ1-2. TRBV21-1 is tagged as a pseudogene. The CDR3 contains 12 residues. In DNA, the CDR3 is TGTGCCAGCAGCAAAACGGCAGATGGCTACACCTTC. This translates into CASSKTADGYTF.

This clonotype rates as large. J is TRBJ2-4 and V is TRBV21-1; TRBD1 reflects the table's D call only, with no check against the DNA. TRBV21-1 is an annotated pseudogene. There are 10 residues in the CDR3. The CDR3 reads CASFRGIQYF. The CDR3 DNA sequence: TGTGCCAGCTTCCGGGGCATTCAGTACTTC.

The rearrangement uses TRBV12-3 or TRBV12-4 and TRBJ1-1, with 7 bases identical to TRBD1. The CDR3 runs to 17 residues. V was pared by 5 bases and J by 1 base, with 13 bases of the junction left unmatched. As DNA, the CDR3 is TGTGCCAGCAGTCTACGGACAGGCCCGGAGGGGAACACTGAAGCTTTCTTT. It codes for CASSLRTGPEGNTEAFF.

The chain uses TRBV28 and TRBJ1-5, with D possibly being TRBD1 (5 bases). The CDR3 extends over 18 amino acids. Germline V gives CDR1 MDHEN, CDR2 SYDVKM. The germline V and J ends were trimmed by 5 bases and 1 base, with 21 bases remaining between them. CDR3 coding DNA: TGTGCCAGCAGTCCAAGCCGGGGCCTGGGTTCAAGCAATCAGCCCCAGCATTTT. Amino acids: CASSPSRGLGSSNQPQHF.

The chain recombines TRBV5-5 with TRBJ2-1; D may be TRBD2 (6 bases). Germline V gene sequence: CDR1 SGHKS, CDR2 YYEKEE (reference sequence). The CDR3 has 15 amino acids. V was shortened by 0 bases and J by 7 bases, with 14 bases between the two germline ends. For the CDR3, the DNA is TGTGCCAGCAGCTTGGGGGACGGGGGAGGAAATGAGCAGTTCTTC. Its protein is CASSLGDGGGNEQFF.

The chain couples TRBV20-1 to TRBJ1-2, with 8 bases aligning to TRBD1. There are 15 residues in the CDR3. The junction had 9 bases not matched to a gene; V was cut back by 0 bases and J by 6 bases. Germline assignment: CDR1 DFQATT and CDR2 SNEGSKA (reference sequence). In nucleotides, the CDR3 is TGCAGTGCTAGAGATTACCTTCAGGGGGCCCATGGCTACACCTTC. It encodes CSARDYLQGAHGYTF.

The V call is TRBV20-1, the J call TRBJ2-1, with 7 bases fitting TRBD2. This CDR3 has 14 amino acids. With V trimmed by 6 bases and J by 2 bases, 7 bases remained unmatched. From germline, CDR1 is DFQATT and CDR2 SNEGSKA (reference sequence). Written as DNA, the CDR3 is TGCAGTGCGGGCGGGAGAGGGGCCTACAATGAGCAGTTCTTC. It encodes CSAGGRGAYNEQFF.

V is TRBV4-2 and J is TRBJ2-2; D is tentatively TRBD1 or TRBD2 (6 bases each). This CDR3 spans 17 amino acids. CDR1 is LGHNA and CDR2 is YNFKEQ in the germline V gene. Deletions cut 4 bases from V and 0 bases from J, with 15 bases between. The CDR3 is CASSPGGGFANTGELFF. In DNA, the CDR3 is TGTGCCAGCAGCCCCGGGGGCGGGTTCGCGAACACCGGGGAGCTGTTTTTT.

This clonotype has only a few counts. The gene calls are TRBV27 and TRBJ2-3; D may match TRBD1 or TRBD2 (5 bases each). With 6 bases removed from V and 4 bases from J, the gap between germline ends came to 14 bases. Germline V lookup: CDR1 MNHEY, CDR2 SMNVEV (reference sequence). The CDR3 extends over 14 amino acids. The CDR3 spells CASRAGTLPDTQYF. For the CDR3, the DNA is TGTGCCAGCAGGGCCGGGACCCTACCAGATACGCAGTATTTT.

The chain links TRBV2 to TRBJ2-2; 8 nucleotides match TRBD1. The J segment lost 8 bases and the V segment lost 6 bases, leaving 8 bases of the junction unmatched. Germline-derived CDR1 and CDR2 are SNHLY and FYNNEI. This CDR3 is 14 amino acids long. The DNA of the CDR3 is TGTGCCAGCAGACGACAGGGGACCCCAGGGGAGCTGTTTTTT. It encodes CASRRQGTPGELFF.

This clonotype was seen only a few times. The chain is built from TRBV24-1 and TRBJ1-2; D is unresolved. CDR3 length: 14 amino acids. V gave up 4 bases and J gave up 7 bases, with 15 bases separating them. Germline CDR1 KGHDR, CDR2 SFDVKD. CDR3 sequence (DNA): TGTGCCACCAGTGACCAGACGCGTAGGGCTGGCTACACCTTC. This encodes CATSDQTRRAGYTF.

V is TRBV7-2 and J is TRBJ2-1, with TRBD2 matching over 11 bases. The CDR3 totals 16 residues. Unmatched junction bases numbered 3, after V lost 1 base and J lost 4 bases. The germline CDR1 and CDR2 sequences are SGHTA and FQGNSA. The CDR3 spells CASSLGTSGFYNEQFF. The CDR3 bases are TGTGCCAGCAGCTTAGGGACTAGCGGGTTTTACAATGAGCAGTTCTTC.

This rearrangement joins TRBV7-2 to TRBJ1-2; possibly TRBD1 for D (5 bases). The V gene's germline CDR1 is SGHTA and CDR2 FQGNSA. V was clipped by 3 bases and J by 5 bases, with 16 bases between them. The CDR3 covers 15 residues. Here the CDR3 DNA reads TGTGCCAGCAGCTTTGGCGGGCAGGGTGGGTATGGCTACACCTTC. Translation gives CASSFGGQGGYGYTF.

Points on this clonotype: Without the conserved terminal phenylalanine or tryptophan, this CDR3 likely stems from a read error. The chain has TRBV20-1 and TRBJ2-3; no clear D. The germline V gene has CDR1 DFQATT and CDR2 SNEGSKA (reference sequence). CDR3 length: 14 amino acids. V lost 4 bases, J lost 4 bases, and 15 bases lay in between. CDR3 nucleotide sequence: TGCAGTGCTACCTTCGGAACGTGGGCAGATACGCAGTATCTT. Its protein is CSATFGTWADTQYL.

This rearrangement joins TRBV19 to TRBJ1-1; 7 nucleotides agree with TRBD1. Germline CDR1 LNHDA, CDR2 SQIVND (reference sequence). The CDR3 is made up of 15 amino acids. J lost 0 bases, V lost 2 bases, and 3 bases had no gene match. The CDR3 loop is CASSITGTVNTEAFF. The CDR3 nucleotides are TGTGCCAGTAGTATAACCGGGACAGTGAACACTGAAGCTTTCTTT.

The CDR3 DNA follows: TGTGCCCGGACGAGGACTAGCGGTTCCTACGAGCAGTACTTC. It encodes CARTRTSGSYEQYF. The chain uses TRBV19 and TRBJ2-7; 10 positions match TRBD2. The CDR3 has 14 amino acids. V shed 11 bases and J 1 base; nucleotides not matched to a gene: 8. Germline V lookup: CDR1 LNHDA, CDR2 SQIVND (reference sequence).

The genes are TRBV28 and TRBJ1-2; unclear D gene. V was pared by 7 bases and J by 6 bases, with 18 bases between. The CDR3 length is 14 residues. Germline V gene sequence: CDR1 MDHEN, CDR2 SYDVKM. The CDR3 nucleotides are TGTGCCAGCACCTCGAACGGGATCCACAATGGCTACACCTTC. It is translated as CASTSNGIHNGYTF.

The gene calls are TRBV7-2 and TRBJ2-5; TRBD2 matches at 12 bases. This CDR3 has 14 residues. Per the germline V gene, CDR1 is SGHTA and CDR2 is FQGNSA. Trimming took 4 bases from V and 5 from J; bases not matched to a gene: 2. The CDR3 bases are TGTGCCAGCAGCTCTAGCGGGAGGGGGGAGACCCAGTACTTC. It specifies CASSSSGRGETQYF.

The V call is TRBV6-1, the J call TRBJ2-3, with 12 nucleotides matching TRBD2. This CDR3 has 15 residues. Germline V gene data show CDR1 as MNHNS and CDR2 as SASEGT. The ends lost 3 bases at V and 8 bases at J; junction bases unmatched: 6. The chain's CDR3 is CASSDRLAGVGTQYF. CDR3 sequence (DNA): TGTGCCAGCAGTGACCGACTAGCGGGAGTAGGTACGCAGTATTTT.

The genes are TRBV19 and TRBJ2-1; 9 bases line up with TRBD2. The CDR3 consists of 14 residues. In germline, CDR1 is LNHDA, CDR2 SQIVND (reference sequence). The ends lost 10 bases at V and 9 bases at J; junction bases unmatched: 13. The CDR3 nucleotides read TGTGCCACCAATCAGGCGGGGGGGGGCGGTGAGCAGTTCTTC. This sequence encodes CATNQAGGGGEQFF.

The chain couples TRBV7-6 to TRBJ1-2; 8 bases map to TRBD1. The CDR3 extends over 13 amino acids. The germline gives CDR1 SGHVS, CDR2 FNYEAQ. J lost 4 bases, V lost 5 bases, and 3 bases had no gene match. CDR3 coding DNA: TGTGCCAGCAGCCAGGGGGCCGGCTATGGCTACACCTTC. Amino acid sequence: CASSQGAGYGYTF. The variable domain in full, completed from reference TRBV7-6 and TRBJ1-2, reads GAGVSQSPRYKVTKRGQDVALRCDPISGHVSLYWYRQALGQGPEFLTYFNYEAQQDKSGLPNDRFSAERPEGSISTLTIQRTEQRDSAMYRCASSQGAGYGYTFGSGTRLTVV.

This clonotype came up a few times. The chain links TRBV5-4 to TRBJ1-1; a possible D gene is TRBD1 (5 bases). This CDR3 has 14 residues. V was trimmed by 0 bases and J by 4 bases, leaving 10 bases between them. From germline, CDR1 is SGHNT and CDR2 YYREEE (reference sequence). CDR3: CASSLARGSTEAFF. CDR3 DNA: TGTGCCAGCAGCTTGGCTAGGGGTTCCACTGAAGCTTTCTTT.

This chain connects TRBV5-1 to TRBJ2-1; 8 bases align to TRBD1. V trimming: 6 bases; J trimming: 2 bases; junction bases outside the gene matches: 7. CDR1 SGHRS and CDR2 YFSETQ come from the germline V gene. This CDR3 is 15 amino acids long. The CDR3 nucleotides read TGCGCCAGCACCCCTAGGACAGGGACCTACAATGAGCAGTTCTTC. Its translation: CASTPRTGTYNEQFF.

This rearrangement joins TRBV7-3 to TRBJ2-3, with D unclear. Germline V lookup: CDR1 SGHTA, CDR2 FQGTGA. This CDR3 comprises 15 residues. The germline V and J ends were trimmed by 1 base and 8 bases, with 16 bases remaining between them. The CDR3, as DNA: TGTGCCAGCAGCTTAAATCCTGGAGAGCATGGTACGCAGTATTTT. Its protein product is CASSLNPGEHGTQYF.

The chain carries TRBV11-2 and TRBJ2-1; the match to TRBD2 covers 14 bases. J gave up 6 bases and V 5 bases, and 3 bases lay outside the gene matches. The CDR3 consists of 15 residues. Germline loops: CDR1 SGHAT, CDR2 FQNNGV. In DNA form, the CDR3 reads TGTGCCAGCAGCCGGACTAGCGGGGGGCTCAATGAGCAGTTCTTC. As protein: CASSRTSGGLNEQFF.

V and J are TRBV19 and TRBJ1-2, with D possibly matching TRBD1 (6 bases). Germline CDR1 and CDR2: LNHDA and SQIVND (reference sequence). Deletions cut 1 base from V and 4 bases from J, with 10 bases between. The CDR3 has 14 residues. The CDR3 sequence: CASSIGGRGYGYTF. The DNA of the CDR3 is TGTGCCAGTAGTATAGGCGGCAGGGGCTATGGCTACACCTTC.

This clonotype is judged medium-sized. V gene TRBV30 combines with J gene TRBJ1-2; no clear D. Trimming took off 0 bases at V and 5 bases at J, with 10 bases between the two ends. This CDR3 is built from 13 residues. Germline CDR1 reads GTSNPN; CDR2 reads SVGIG (reference sequence). In DNA form, the CDR3 reads TGTGCCTGGAGTGTACAACAGTCTTATGGCTACACCTTC. Its translation: CAWSVQQSYGYTF. The variable domain in full, with the rest retrieved from reference TRBV30 and TRBJ1-2, is SQTIHQWPATLVQPVGSPLSLECTVEGTSNPNLYWYRQAAGRGLQLLFYSVGIGQISSEVPQNLSASRPQDRQFILSSKKLLLSDSGFYLCAWSVQQSYGYTFGSGTRLTVV.

This sequence joins TRBV7-2 and TRBJ1-5; D possibly corresponds to TRBD1 (5 bases). Trimming left V 5 bases short and J 0 bases short, with 11 bases between. The length of the CDR3 is 15 residues. Germline CDR1 is SGHTA and CDR2 is FQGNSA. The CDR3 sequence: CASSPGTVSNQPQHF. Written as DNA, the CDR3 is TGTGCCAGCAGCCCAGGGACGGTTAGCAATCAGCCCCAGCATTTT.

V gene TRBV7-2 combines with J gene TRBJ2-3; 9 nucleotides match TRBD2. CDR1 is SGHTA, CDR2 FQGNSA, per germline. V lost 1 base to trimming and J lost 6 bases; unmatched junction nucleotides: 2. The CDR3 sequence is 14 residues long. The CDR3 DNA follows: TGTGCCAGCAGCTTAGTGCGGGGGGGTGATACGCAGTATTTT. Its protein product is CASSLVRGGDTQYF.

The gene calls are TRBV20-1 and TRBJ2-7; 11 bases match TRBD1. The CDR3 runs 15 residues. CDR1 is DFQATT, CDR2 SNEGSKA, per germline (reference sequence). V trimming: 1 base; J trimming: 4 bases; junction bases outside the gene matches: 6. In nucleotides, the CDR3 is TGCAGTGCTAGAGTAGGGACAGGGGGAATGTACGAGCAGTACTTC. Translated: CSARVGTGGMYEQYF.